This T cell receptor beta chain is drawn from a study of T cells in Graves' hyperthyroidism and ophthalmopathy. About the research overall: Any treatment followed the collection of peripheral blood at initial diagnosis.

This clonotype was recorded at least ten times. Its antigen is not identified. It was RNA transcripts that yielded the amplified TCR beta CDR3 regions. TCR CDR3 underwent first-round RT-PCR with the HTBI primer set. TCRdb independently ran MiXCR on the multiplex PCR reads; one entry per CDR3 protein. Of hundreds of thousands of distinct CDR3 sequences in the sample, 12% to 15% were seen once. PBMCs were sourced from less than 12 ml fresh peripheral blood. Findings and caveats of the study: Ophthalmopathy, which appeared later, was predicted by the model a median roughly 6.6 months before onset. Patients with ophthalmopathy were separated from those with stable hyperthyroidism by a 13 V-J model.

Sequenced: blood. This TCR was recovered from a woman between 18 and 30 years old with Graves' hyperthyroidism.

CDR3 coding DNA: TGTGCCAGCAGGGGACTAGCGGGCGGCTTAGAGCAGTACTTC. Translation gives CASRGLAGGLEQYF. V usage is TRBV6-1 and J usage is TRBJ2-7, with 12 bases that match TRBD2. Per germline, CDR1 MNHNS and CDR2 SASEGT. The ends lost 6 bases at V and 7 bases at J; junction bases unmatched: 7. The CDR3 extends over 14 amino acids.